This entry lists 15 T cell receptor beta chains sequenced from one sample in a study of T-cell reconstitution after alpha-beta-depleted transplantation in children. A library of TCRbeta sequences, prepared with unique molecular identifiers, was generated. TCRdb re-derived calls from the PCR reads in MiXCR, one entry per CDR3 protein. The profile shows roughly 610,000 distinct CDR3 sequences, roughly a tenth of them singletons. The material was PBMCs from the stem cell graft donor, obtained from the stem cell graft. The source of these receptors is a human donor who donated a stem cell graft to a child with acute myeloid leukemia.

This clonotype occurred many times. V gene TRBV12-3 or TRBV12-4 combines with J gene TRBJ2-1; D uncertain. Trimming removed 6 bases from V and 4 bases from J, with 7 bases in between. The CDR3 totals 12 residues. This CDR3 is CASSPGYNEQFF. Written as DNA, the CDR3 is TGTGCCAGCAGCCCGGGTTACAATGAGCAGTTCTTC.

This clonotype occurred many times. The chain employs TRBV3-1 and TRBJ2-1; 10 bases are shared with TRBD2. Germline V CDR1 and CDR2: LGHDT, YNNKEL (reference sequence). The CDR3 covers 20 residues. Trimming removed 1 base from V and 4 bases from J; junction bases left unmatched: 16. The CDR3 DNA reads as TGTGCCAGCAGCCAAGTTTTGCCTAGCGGGGGCCCCGGGCCGTACAATGAGCAGTTCTTC. Translated: CASSQVLPSGGPGPYNEQFF.

A few counts support this clonotype. V and J are TRBV12-3 or TRBV12-4 and TRBJ2-4; no reliable D call. V was clipped by 6 bases and J by 7 bases, with 22 bases between them. This CDR3 spans 16 amino acids. CDR3 DNA sequence: TGTGCCAGCAGCCGGTTGTACCGGGCGGCGCCCAACATTCAGTACTTC. Translated: CASSRLYRAAPNIQYF.

This clonotype was picked up a small number of times. The chain is built from TRBV29-1 and TRBJ2-1; D remains unclear. Germline CDR1 SQVTM, CDR2 ANQGSEA. This CDR3 contains 15 residues. The V end was cut by 4 bases, the J end by 9 bases, with 22 bases between. The CDR3 is CSVGLGPTGSVEQFF. The CDR3 DNA follows: TGCAGCGTTGGGCTGGGTCCTACTGGAAGTGTTGAGCAGTTCTTC.

This clonotype showed up just a few times. The V and J genes are TRBV4-3 and TRBJ2-1, with 13 bases aligning to TRBD2. The V gene end was trimmed by 0 bases and the J gene end by 10 bases; junction bases not matched to a gene: 12. Germline assignment: CDR1 LGHNA and CDR2 YSLEER. The CDR3 runs 18 residues. The CDR3 DNA follows: TGCGCCAGCAGCCAAGAACTAGCGGGAGGGCTGGTTTCATCCGAGCAGTTCTTC. It yields the protein CASSQELAGGLVSSEQFF.

The rearrangement links TRBV5-5 to TRBJ2-3, with unresolved D. Trimming removed 4 bases from V and 2 bases from J, with 14 bases in between. CDR3 length equals 15 residues. Germline CDR1 and CDR2: SGHKS and YYEKEE (reference sequence). The CDR3 sequence: CASSHFGGSTDTQYF. The CDR3 nucleotides are TGTGCCAGCAGCCACTTCGGCGGCTCCACAGATACGCAGTATTTT. Full variable domain (missing parts from reference TRBV5-5 and TRBJ2-3): DAGVTQSPTHLIKTRGQQVTLRCSPISGHKSVSWYQQVLGQGPQFIFQYYEKEERGRGNFPDRFSARQFPNYSSELNVNALLLGDSALYLCASSHFGGSTDTQYFGPGTRLTVL.

This clonotype was observed many times. V gene TRBV14 combines with J gene TRBJ2-1; 9 nucleotides match TRBD2. The CDR3 runs 19 residues. The germline gives CDR1 SGHDN, CDR2 FVKESK. V lost 4 bases, J lost 4 bases, and 17 bases stayed unmatched. This CDR3 is CASSPHPAGGFGLYNEQFF. The CDR3 nucleotides read TGTGCCAGCAGCCCCCACCCCGCGGGAGGGTTCGGGCTTTACAATGAGCAGTTCTTC.

This chain uses TRBV30 with TRBJ2-1; 9 bases line up with TRBD2. This CDR3 has 17 residues. Losses at the gene ends were 2 bases for V and 0 bases for J; bases not matched to a gene: 8. The germline V gene encodes CDR1 GTSNPN and CDR2 SVGIG (reference sequence). The chain's CDR3 is CAWSILAGRSSYNEQFF. The CDR3 DNA is TGTGCCTGGAGTATCCTAGCGGGGCGGAGCTCCTACAATGAGCAGTTCTTC.

This clonotype was seen more than once but under ten times. The DNA is left out, because the CDR3 cannot be placed on it with certainty; the CDR3 is given as TCRdb lists it. The chain employs TRBV28 and TRBJ2-7; the table calls TRBD2, which could not be checked here. The germline gives CDR1 MDHEN, CDR2 SYDVKM. The CDR3 is 15 amino acids long, termini counted. CDR3 sequence: CASRQYVGRIHEQYF.

This clonotype was seen only a few times. V usage is TRBV30 and J usage is TRBJ2-1, with no clear D. From germline, CDR1 is GTSNPN and CDR2 SVGIG (reference sequence). The CDR3 runs to 14 residues. V was trimmed by 8 bases and J by 0 bases, leaving 14 bases between them. In DNA, the CDR3 is TGTGCCGCTGATGACGGCAGCTCCTACAATGAGCAGTTCTTC. Its translation is CAADDGSSYNEQFF.

This clonotype was counted only a few times. The chain employs TRBV5-8 and TRBJ1-5; tentative D call: TRBD1 (5 bases). Per germline, CDR1 SGHTS and CDR2 YDEGEE. CDR3 length equals 14 residues. Trimming took off 4 bases at V and 4 bases at J, with 12 bases between the two ends. CDR3 coding DNA: TGTGCCAGCAGCAGGGGCTTGAATAATCAGCCCCAGCATTTT. Amino acid sequence: CASSRGLNNQPQHF.

This clonotype was counted between two and nine times. The chain employs TRBV5-1 and TRBJ2-7, with D possibly matching TRBD2 (5 bases). This CDR3 is built from 15 residues. Trimming pared 3 bases from V and 0 bases from J, leaving 13 bases between. Germline V gives CDR1 SGHRS, CDR2 YFSETQ. CDR3 sequence reads: CASSSDWRASYEQYF. The DNA for the CDR3 is TGCGCCAGCAGCTCTGACTGGCGGGCCTCCTACGAGCAGTACTTC.

There are many counts of this clonotype. V usage is TRBV27 and J usage is TRBJ2-5, with 12 positions matching TRBD2. This CDR3 has 21 amino acids. Per germline, CDR1 MNHEY and CDR2 SMNVEV (reference sequence). V shed 3 bases and J 2 bases; nucleotides not matched to a gene: 19. CDR3 in DNA: TGTGCCAGCAGTTTCCGGGCCCCGGGACTAGCGGGCCTCAACCTTCAAGAGACCCAGTACTTC. Its translation is CASSFRAPGLAGLNLQETQYF.

The chain joins TRBV20-1 to TRBJ1-2; D is undetermined. V was trimmed by 7 bases and J by 0 bases, leaving 12 bases between them. The germline V gene has CDR1 DFQATT and CDR2 SNEGSKA (reference sequence). The CDR3 totals 13 residues. The CDR3 protein is CSVVRETNYGYTF. The DNA of the CDR3 is TGCAGTGTGGTTAGGGAGACTAACTATGGCTACACCTTC.

The chain recombines TRBV28 with TRBJ2-5; 9 nucleotides agree with TRBD1. Germline V CDR1 and CDR2: MDHEN, SYDVKM. With V trimmed by 2 bases and J by 2 bases, 18 bases remained unmatched. CDR3 size: 20 residues. CDR3 region: CASSLGSWGTGSLWQETQYF. CDR3 sequence (DNA): TGTGCCAGCAGTTTAGGGTCGTGGGGGACAGGGTCTTTGTGGCAAGAGACCCAGTACTTC.